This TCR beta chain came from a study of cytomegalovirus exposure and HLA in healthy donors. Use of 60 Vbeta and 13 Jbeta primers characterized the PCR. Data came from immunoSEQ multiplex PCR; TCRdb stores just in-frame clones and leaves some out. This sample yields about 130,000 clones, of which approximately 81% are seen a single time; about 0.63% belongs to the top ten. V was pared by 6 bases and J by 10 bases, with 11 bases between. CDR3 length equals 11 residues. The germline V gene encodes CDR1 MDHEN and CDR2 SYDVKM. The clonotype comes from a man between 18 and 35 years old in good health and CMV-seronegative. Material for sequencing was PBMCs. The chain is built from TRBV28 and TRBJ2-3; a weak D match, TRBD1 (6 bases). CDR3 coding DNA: TGTGCCAGCAGAGTAACAGGGTCGCAGTATTTT. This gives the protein CASRVTGSQYF.